This TCR beta chain stems from a study of blood T cell repertoires in COVID-19. As for the study in general: Sample material is recorded as cDNA or gDNA derived from T cells, B-cell-depleted T cells, or PBMCs.

Enrolment of Seattle patients took place during active infection, and they were followed longitudinally. Authors' data handling: Scientists estimated how many nucleated cells there were by amplifying reference gene primers. Data came from immunoSEQ multiplex PCR; TCRdb stores just in-frame clones and leaves some out. V and J calls and clone size follow that table, whereas D and trimming were derived from the DNA. The repertoire holds 430,000 or so clones, with 70% to 90% as singletons. The length of the CDR3 is 12 residues. Germline CDR1 and CDR2: SQVTM and ANQGSEA. The V gene lost 6 bases and the J gene lost 4 bases, with 12 bases spanning the gap.

The chain employs TRBV29-1 and TRBJ1-1; D gene unclear. This clonotype was obtained from a man younger than 35 with COVID-19, enrolled during active disease. The specimen sequenced was peripheral blood. The CDR3 DNA reads as TGCAGCGTGGGCCCCCGAGGCACTGAAGCTTTCTTT. It specifies CSVGPRGTEAFF. Full variable domain (outside the CDR3, taken from reference TRBV29-1 and TRBJ1-1): SAVISQKPSRDICQRGTSLTIQCQVDSQVTMMFWYRQQPGQSLTLIATANQGSEATYESGFVIDKFPISRPNLTFSTLTVSNMSPEDSSIYLCSVGPRGTEAFFGQGTRLTVV.